Included here is one T cell receptor beta chain sequence, with context. Researchers ran immunoSEQ v3.0 at survey level. The protocol was immunoSEQ multiplex PCR, while the TCRdb copy is restricted to in-frame clones and leaves out a portion. The top ten hold over 10% of the sample, which has roughly 18,000 clones, approximately 90% seen once. The data belong to a study of long-term antiretroviral therapy in people with HIV. The J segment lost 0 bases and the V segment lost 5 bases, leaving 9 bases of the junction unmatched. The CDR3 spans 16 residues. Germline V gene lookup returns CDR1 GTSNPN and CDR2 SVGIG (reference sequence).

Sequencing was performed on unsorted PBMCs, taken 0.6 years after starting antiretroviral therapy. The chain employs TRBV30 and TRBJ1-1, with 10 nucleotides matching TRBD1. The sequence was obtained from a woman aged 40-49 years with HIV. DNA of the CDR3: TGTGCCTGGGACCCGGGACAGGGGTCCATGAACACTGAAGCTTTCTTT. This codes for CAWDPGQGSMNTEAFF.